The 8 T cell receptor beta chains below were found in one sample sequenced in a study of T cells after yellow fever vaccination. In TCRdb, the 5' RACE reads were re-called with MiXCR into one record per CDR3 protein. The repertoire has under 200,000 distinct CDR3 sequences, 9.5% to 12% of them found once; the top ten carry 35% to 40%. The sequencing here drew on CD8+ T cells sorted from PBMCs, taken 15 days after the yellow fever booster vaccination. All receptors come from a man between 18 and 29 years old who received the YFV17D yellow fever vaccine.

This clonotype was observed a handful of times. The genes are TRBV6-5 and TRBJ1-1, with 9 bases identical to TRBD1. CDR1 is MNHEY, CDR2 SVGAGI, per germline. The CDR3 sequence is 17 residues long. Losses at the gene ends were 0 bases for V and 1 base for J; bases not matched to a gene: 6. As DNA, the CDR3 is TGTGCCAGCAGTTACTCAGCCGGGACAGGGTGGAACACTGAAGCTTTCTTT. It codes for CASSYSAGTGWNTEAFF.

This clonotype was picked up a small number of times. This chain links TRBV7-2 with TRBJ2-5; weak D call: TRBD2 (7 bases). V was clipped by 3 bases and J by 1 base, with 12 bases between them. Germline CDR1 is SGHTA and CDR2 is FQGNSA. The CDR3 consists of 15 residues. CDR3 sequence reads: CASSLAGAPQETQYF. In DNA form, the CDR3 reads TGTGCCAGCAGCTTGGCGGGGGCGCCCCAAGAGACCCAGTACTTC. Supplemented by reference TRBV7-2 and TRBJ2-5, the full variable domain reads GAGVSQSPSNKVTEKGKDVELRCDPISGHTALYWYRQSLGQGLEFLIYFQGNSAPDKSGLPSDRFSAERTGGSVSTLTIQRTQQEDSAVYLCASSLAGAPQETQYFGPGTRLLVL.

This clonotype was found a few times. V gene TRBV4-3 combines with J gene TRBJ2-2; D not resolved. The germline V and J ends were trimmed by 5 bases and 5 bases, with 18 bases remaining between them. The CDR3 sequence is 16 residues long. CDR1 and CDR2 (germline): LGHNA, YSLEER. CDR3 protein: CASSINRARTTGELFF. CDR3 DNA: TGCGCCAGCAGCATCAACCGGGCCCGAACGACCGGGGAGCTGTTTTTT.

This clonotype has a handful of counts. The chain has TRBV27 and TRBJ2-1, with 8 bases matching TRBD1. Trimming took 5 bases from V and 8 from J; bases not matched to a gene: 5. CDR3 length: 13 residues. Germline V gene data show CDR1 as MNHEY and CDR2 as SMNVEV (reference sequence). The CDR3 here is CASSTGGPDEQFF. CDR3 sequence (DNA): TGTGCCAGCAGTACAGGGGGTCCGGATGAGCAGTTCTTC.

The genes are TRBV7-9 and TRBJ2-2; TRBD1 aligns across 7 bases. From germline, CDR1 is SEHNR and CDR2 FQNEAQ (reference sequence). This CDR3 region has 14 residues. V shed 5 bases and J 6 bases; nucleotides not matched to a gene: 6. The CDR3 region is CASSPGQFSGELFF. DNA for the CDR3: TGTGCCAGCAGCCCGGGACAGTTCTCCGGGGAGCTGTTTTTT.

This clonotype was seen a few times. The V gene is TRBV5-6, the J gene TRBJ2-1, with 7 bases matching TRBD1. With V trimmed by 1 base and J by 9 bases, 7 bases remained unmatched. The CDR3 is made up of 14 amino acids. Germline CDR1 reads SGHDT; CDR2 reads YYEEEE. The CDR3 loop is CASSLKGARFEQFF. CDR3 sequence (DNA): TGTGCCAGCAGCTTGAAGGGGGCTAGGTTTGAGCAGTTCTTC.

This clonotype was seen a handful of times. The chain couples TRBV7-8 to TRBJ2-1; TRBD2 aligns across 10 bases. J lost 3 bases, V lost 6 bases, and 5 bases had no gene match. Germline CDR1 and CDR2: SGHVS and FQNEAQ. The CDR3 covers 15 residues. The CDR3 loop is CASRPLAGVYNEQFF. CDR3 DNA sequence: TGTGCCAGCAGGCCTCTAGCGGGGGTCTACAATGAGCAGTTCTTC.

This clonotype has a count of ten or more. The rearrangement uses TRBV29-1 and TRBJ1-1, with a tentative D call TRBD1 (6 bases). There are 12 residues in the CDR3. V dropped 4 bases and J dropped 6 bases, with 12 bases sitting between them. Germline CDR1 reads SQVTM; CDR2 reads ANQGSEA. In DNA, the CDR3 is TGCAGCGTTGTAGGTGAGGGGGCTGAAGCTTTCTTT. Protein: CSVVGEGAEAFF.